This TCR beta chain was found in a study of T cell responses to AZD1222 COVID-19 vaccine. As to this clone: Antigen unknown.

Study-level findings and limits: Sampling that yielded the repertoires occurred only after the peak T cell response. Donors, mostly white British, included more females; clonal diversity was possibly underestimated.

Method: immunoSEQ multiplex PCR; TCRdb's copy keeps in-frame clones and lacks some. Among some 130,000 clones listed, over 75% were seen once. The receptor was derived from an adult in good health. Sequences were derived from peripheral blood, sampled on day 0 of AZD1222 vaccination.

CDR3 loop: CASSQGTSGYNYGYTF. CDR3 bases: TGTGCCAGCAGCCAAGGAACGAGCGGTTATAACTATGGCTACACCTTC. The gene calls are TRBV3-1 (or the pseudogene TRBV3-2) and TRBJ1-2; D not certain. The V end was cut by 1 base, the J end by 1 base, with 13 bases between. The CDR3 consists of 16 residues. CDR1 is LGHDT and CDR2 is YNNKEL in the germline V gene (reference sequence).